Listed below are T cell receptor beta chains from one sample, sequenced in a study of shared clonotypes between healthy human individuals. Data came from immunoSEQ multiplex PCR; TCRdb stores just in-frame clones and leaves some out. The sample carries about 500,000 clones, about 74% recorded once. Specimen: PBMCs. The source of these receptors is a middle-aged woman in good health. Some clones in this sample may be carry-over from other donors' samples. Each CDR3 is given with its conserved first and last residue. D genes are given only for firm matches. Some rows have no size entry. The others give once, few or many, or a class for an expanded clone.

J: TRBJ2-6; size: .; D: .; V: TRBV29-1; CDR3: CSVSFSGANVLTF; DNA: TGCAGCGTCAGCTTCTCTGGGGCCAACGTCCTGACTTTC
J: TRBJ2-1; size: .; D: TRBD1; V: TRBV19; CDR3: CASSTRQGDTEQFF; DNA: TGTGCCAGTAGTACCCGACAGGGTGATACTGAGCAGTTCTTC
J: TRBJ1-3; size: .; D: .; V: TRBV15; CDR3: CATGTDIGNTIYF; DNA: TGTGCCACCGGGACGGACATAGGAAACACCATATATTTT
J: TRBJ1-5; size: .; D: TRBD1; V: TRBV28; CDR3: CASSSTGTANQPQHF; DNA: TGTGCCAGCAGTTCAACCGGGACAGCGAATCAGCCCCAGCATTTT
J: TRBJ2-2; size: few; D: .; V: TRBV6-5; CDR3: CASTRGNTGELFF; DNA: TGTGCCAGCACTAGGGGAAACACCGGGGAGCTGTTTTTT
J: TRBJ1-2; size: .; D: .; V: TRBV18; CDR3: CASSPGELRGYTF; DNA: TGTGCCAGCTCACCTGGAGAGTTGAGGGGCTACACCTTC
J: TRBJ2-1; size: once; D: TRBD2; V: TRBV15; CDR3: CATSSTAGGPSLEQFF; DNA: TGTGCCACCAGCAGCACTGCGGGAGGGCCCTCTCTCGAGCAGTTCTTC
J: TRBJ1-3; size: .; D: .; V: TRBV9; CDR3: CASSEGDGNTIYF; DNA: TGTGCCAGCAGCGAGGGGGATGGAAACACCATATATTTT
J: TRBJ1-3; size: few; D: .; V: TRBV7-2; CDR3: CASSLAAYSGNTIYF; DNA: TGTGCCAGCAGCTTAGCCGCCTACTCTGGAAACACCATATATTTT
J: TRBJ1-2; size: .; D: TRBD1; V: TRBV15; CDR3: CATSTLGGGGGYTF; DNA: TGTGCCACCAGCACTCTTGGAGGGGGCGGTGGCTACACCTTC
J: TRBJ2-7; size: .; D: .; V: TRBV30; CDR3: CAWSGDTTYEQYF; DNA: TGTGCCTGGAGTGGGGACACAACCTACGAGCAGTACTTC
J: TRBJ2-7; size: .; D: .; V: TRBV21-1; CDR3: CASSKPRSYEQYF; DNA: TGTGCCAGCAGCAAGCCAAGGAGTTACGAGCAGTACTTC
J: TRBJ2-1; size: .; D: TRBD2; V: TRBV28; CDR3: CASLEAGAYNEQFF; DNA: TGTGCCAGCCTCGAAGCGGGGGCCTACAATGAGCAGTTCTTC
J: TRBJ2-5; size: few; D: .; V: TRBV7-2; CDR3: CASSSQGKETQYF; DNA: TGTGCCAGCAGCTCACAGGGTAAAGAGACCCAGTACTTC
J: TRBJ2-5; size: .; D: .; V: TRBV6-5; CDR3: CASSYLVQGNPRYF; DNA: TGTGCCAGCAGTTACTTAGTACAGGGAAACCCCCGGTACTTC
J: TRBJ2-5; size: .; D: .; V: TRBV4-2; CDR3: CASSRSVDVGETQYF; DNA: TGTGCCAGCAGCCGTAGCGTCGATGTAGGAGAGACCCAGTACTTC
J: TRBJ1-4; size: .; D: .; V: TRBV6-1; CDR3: CASSGTGSGEKLFF; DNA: TGTGCCAGCAGTGGTACAGGGTCTGGAGAAAAACTGTTTTTT
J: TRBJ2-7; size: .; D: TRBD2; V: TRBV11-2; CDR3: CASSLDQGLAAISYEQYF; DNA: TGTGCCAGCAGCTTAGATCAAGGACTAGCGGCTATCTCCTACGAGCAGTACTTC
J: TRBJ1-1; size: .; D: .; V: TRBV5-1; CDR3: CASSLDTGTGEAFF; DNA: TGCGCCAGCAGCTTGGATACCGGGACCGGTGAAGCTTTCTTT
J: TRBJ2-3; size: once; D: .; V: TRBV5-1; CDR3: CASSLQGHTDTQYF; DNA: TGCGCCAGCAGCTTACAGGGACACACAGATACGCAGTATTTT
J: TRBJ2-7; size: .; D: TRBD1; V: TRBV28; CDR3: CASCSTGIHSYEQYF; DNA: TGTGCCAGCTGCTCGACAGGGATTCATTCCTACGAGCAGTACTTC
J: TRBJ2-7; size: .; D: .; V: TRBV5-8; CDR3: CASSWGISYEQYF; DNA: TGTGCCAGCAGCTGGGGGATTTCCTACGAGCAGTACTTC
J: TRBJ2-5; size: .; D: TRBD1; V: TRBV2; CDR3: CASSPLTGGEETQYF; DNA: TGTGCCAGCAGCCCGTTGACAGGGGGGGAAGAGACCCAGTACTTC
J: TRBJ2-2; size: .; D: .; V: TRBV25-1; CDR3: CASSDDRNTGELFF; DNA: TGTGCCAGCAGTGATGACAGAAACACCGGGGAGCTGTTTTTT
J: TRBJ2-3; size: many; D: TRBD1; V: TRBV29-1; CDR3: CSVEGTGGTDTQYF; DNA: TGCAGCGTTGAAGGGACAGGAGGCACAGATACGCAGTATTTT
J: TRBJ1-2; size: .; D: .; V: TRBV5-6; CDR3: CASSDRGGYGYTF; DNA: TGTGCCAGCAGCGACCGGGGGGGATATGGCTACACCTTC
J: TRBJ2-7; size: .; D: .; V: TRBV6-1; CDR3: CASLRGLSYEQYF; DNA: TGTGCCAGTCTACGGGGGCTTTCCTACGAGCAGTACTTC
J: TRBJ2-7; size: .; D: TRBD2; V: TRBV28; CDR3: CASSFGGRAYEQYF; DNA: TGTGCCAGCAGTTTCGGTGGGAGGGCCTACGAGCAGTACTTC
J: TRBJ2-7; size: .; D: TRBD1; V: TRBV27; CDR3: CASSTIRDRGLSEQYF; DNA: TGTGCCAGCAGTACTATCCGGGACAGGGGGCTCTCCGAGCAGTACTTC
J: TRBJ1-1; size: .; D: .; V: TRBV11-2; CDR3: CASSFWGPVYTEAFF; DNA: TGTGCCAGCAGCTTTTGGGGGCCCGTTTACACTGAAGCTTTCTTT
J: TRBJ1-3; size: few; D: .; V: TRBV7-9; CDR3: CASSSRSGLMSGNTIYF; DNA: TGTGCCAGCAGCTCGCGCTCGGGACTCATGTCTGGAAACACCATATATTTT